Below, one T cell receptor (beta chain) is given with its context. Germline CDR1 and CDR2: SGHKS and YYEKEE (reference sequence). Deletions cut 0 bases from V and 7 bases from J, with 16 bases between. This CDR3 has 15 residues. The data derive from a study of technical replicates of blood from several donors. Profiled with immunoSEQ multiplex PCR; TCRdb holds only in-frame clones, not every one. The sample has 84,000 or so clones, 93% seen once. V usage is TRBV5-5 and J usage is TRBJ1-1; D perhaps matches TRBD1 (5 bases). The source is a human donor in good health. Sequencing was done on a sample of T cells isolated from PBMCs. The CDR3: CASSLARDSIVEAFF. CDR3 DNA: TGTGCCAGCAGCTTGGCACGAGACAGTATAGTTGAAGCTTTCTTT.